The present T cell receptor (beta chain) was sequenced within a study of Ad26.COV2.S vaccination and SARS-CoV-2 variants. Turning to the study itself: Intramuscularly, Ad26.COV2.S was given either once or twice, 56 days apart. Findings and caveats of the study: Substantial breadth was reported for post-vaccination spike-specific CD8+ and CD4+ T cells.

Here immunoSEQ multiplex PCR was the method, and the copy in TCRdb shows in-frame clones only, minus some. Found here are some 460,000 clones, about 88% of them singletons; the top ten hold about 1.5%. With 2 bases removed from V and 6 bases from J, the gap between germline ends came to 11 bases. Germline CDR1 is KGHSH and CDR2 is LQKENI. This CDR3 has 14 residues. Described treatment: 15 to 20 received Ad26.COV2.S at low or high dose, single or two shots; roughly 5 received placebo; per-sample allocation not given. Samples were taken on day 63 after the first vaccine or placebo injection. With regard to this clone: Antigen: not known.

The rearrangement uses TRBV18 and TRBJ2-4; weak D call: TRBD1 (6 bases). The sample in question was peripheral blood, obtained in a trial of Ad26.COV2.S vaccine versus placebo. This TCR came from a person aged 18-65 years who received the Ad26.COV2.S COVID-19 vaccine or a placebo. The CDR3 DNA follows: TGTGCCAGCTCACCAGGGGGCGTGGGAAACATTCAGTACTTC. Its protein is CASSPGGVGNIQYF.